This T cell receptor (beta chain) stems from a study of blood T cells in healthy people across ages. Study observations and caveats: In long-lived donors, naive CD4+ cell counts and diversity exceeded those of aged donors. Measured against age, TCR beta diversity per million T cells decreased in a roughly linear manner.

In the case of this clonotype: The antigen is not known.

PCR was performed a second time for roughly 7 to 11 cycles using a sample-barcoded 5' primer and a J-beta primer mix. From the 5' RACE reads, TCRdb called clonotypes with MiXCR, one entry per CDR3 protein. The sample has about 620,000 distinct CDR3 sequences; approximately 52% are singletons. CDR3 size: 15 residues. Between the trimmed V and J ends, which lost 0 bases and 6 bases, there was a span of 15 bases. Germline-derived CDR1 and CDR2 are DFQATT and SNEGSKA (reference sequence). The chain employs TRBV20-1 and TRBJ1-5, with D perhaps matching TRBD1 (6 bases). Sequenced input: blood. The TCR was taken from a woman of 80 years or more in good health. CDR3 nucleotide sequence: TGCAGTGCTAGAGACTTGATGGGGGGCGTTCAGCCCCAGCATTTT. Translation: CSARDLMGGVQPQHF.